The TCR beta chain under discussion was sequenced for a study of technical replicates of blood from a few donors. The repertoire was sequenced with immunoSEQ multiplex PCR; TCRdb's copy has only in-frame clones and lacks some. In the table there are some 70,000 clones, under 98% of which are singletons. Sequenced: T cells isolated from PBMCs. This clonotype originated in a human donor in good health.

The CDR3 loop is CAWSGDRGIRTEAFF. The CDR3, as DNA: TGTGCCTGGAGTGGGGACAGGGGGATTAGGACTGAAGCTTTCTTT. V and J are TRBV30 and TRBJ1-1; 11 bases agree with TRBD1. From germline, CDR1 is GTSNPN and CDR2 SVGIG (reference sequence). CDR3 size: 15 residues. Trimming took 1 base from V and 5 from J; bases not matched to a gene: 6.